This T cell receptor beta chain was sequenced during a study of T cells in localized non-small cell lung cancer. Findings of the study overall: Overall survival was longer when the density of T cells in the blood was higher.

This clone was counted between two and nine times. Antigen: not known. The repertoire was sequenced with immunoSEQ multiplex PCR; TCRdb's copy has only in-frame clones and lacks some. The repertoire holds tens of thousands of clones, roughly 80% seen once, with roughly a sixth in the top ten. V was pared by 4 bases and J by 10 bases, with 20 bases between. The CDR3 contains 14 residues. Germline CDR1 SQVTM, CDR2 ANQGSEA. The receptor's source is a man aged 35-69 years with stage I squamous cell lung carcinoma. The starting material was peripheral blood, obtained before any cancer treatment. The chain is built from TRBV29-1 and TRBJ2-1, with D perhaps matching TRBD2 (5 bases). Written as DNA, the CDR3 is TGCAGCGTTGTTCCGTTAACGGGGATCTGGGAGCAGTTCTTC. Amino acids: CSVVPLTGIWEQFF.